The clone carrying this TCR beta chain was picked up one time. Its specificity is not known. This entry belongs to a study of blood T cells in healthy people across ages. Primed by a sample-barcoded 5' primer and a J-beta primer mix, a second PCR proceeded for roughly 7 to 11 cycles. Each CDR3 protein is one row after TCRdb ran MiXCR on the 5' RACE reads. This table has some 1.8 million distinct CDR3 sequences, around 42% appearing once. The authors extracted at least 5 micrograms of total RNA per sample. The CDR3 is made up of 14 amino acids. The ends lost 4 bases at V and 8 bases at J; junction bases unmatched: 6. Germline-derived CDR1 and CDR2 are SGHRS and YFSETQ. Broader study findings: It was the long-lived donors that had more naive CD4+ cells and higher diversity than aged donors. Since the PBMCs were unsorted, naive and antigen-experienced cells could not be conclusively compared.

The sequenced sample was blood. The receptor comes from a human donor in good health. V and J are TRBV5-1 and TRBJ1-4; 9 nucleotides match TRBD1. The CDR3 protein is CASSLQGAHEKLFF. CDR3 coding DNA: TGCGCCAGCAGCCTACAGGGGGCGCACGAAAAACTGTTTTTT.